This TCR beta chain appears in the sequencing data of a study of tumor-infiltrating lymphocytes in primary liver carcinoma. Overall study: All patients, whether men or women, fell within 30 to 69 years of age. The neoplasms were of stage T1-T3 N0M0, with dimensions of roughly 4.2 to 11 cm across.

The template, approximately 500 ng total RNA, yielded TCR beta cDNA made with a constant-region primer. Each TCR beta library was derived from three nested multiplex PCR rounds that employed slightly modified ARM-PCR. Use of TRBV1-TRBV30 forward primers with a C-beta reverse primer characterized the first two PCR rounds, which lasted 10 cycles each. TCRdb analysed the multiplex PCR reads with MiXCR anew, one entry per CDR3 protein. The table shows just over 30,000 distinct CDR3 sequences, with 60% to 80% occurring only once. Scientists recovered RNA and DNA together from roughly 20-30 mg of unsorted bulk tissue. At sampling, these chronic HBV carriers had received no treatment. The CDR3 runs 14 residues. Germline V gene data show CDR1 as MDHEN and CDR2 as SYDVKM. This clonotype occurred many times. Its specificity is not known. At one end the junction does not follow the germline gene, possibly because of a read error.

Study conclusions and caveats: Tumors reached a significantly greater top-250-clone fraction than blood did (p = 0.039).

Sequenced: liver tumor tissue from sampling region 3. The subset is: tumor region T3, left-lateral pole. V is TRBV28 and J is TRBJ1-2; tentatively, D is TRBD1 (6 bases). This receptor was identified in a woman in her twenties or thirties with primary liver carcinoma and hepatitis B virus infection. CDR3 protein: CASGRGGSGPSSAF. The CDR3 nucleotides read TGTGCCAGTGGTCGGGGGGGCAGCGGGCCTAGCTCGGCCTTC.